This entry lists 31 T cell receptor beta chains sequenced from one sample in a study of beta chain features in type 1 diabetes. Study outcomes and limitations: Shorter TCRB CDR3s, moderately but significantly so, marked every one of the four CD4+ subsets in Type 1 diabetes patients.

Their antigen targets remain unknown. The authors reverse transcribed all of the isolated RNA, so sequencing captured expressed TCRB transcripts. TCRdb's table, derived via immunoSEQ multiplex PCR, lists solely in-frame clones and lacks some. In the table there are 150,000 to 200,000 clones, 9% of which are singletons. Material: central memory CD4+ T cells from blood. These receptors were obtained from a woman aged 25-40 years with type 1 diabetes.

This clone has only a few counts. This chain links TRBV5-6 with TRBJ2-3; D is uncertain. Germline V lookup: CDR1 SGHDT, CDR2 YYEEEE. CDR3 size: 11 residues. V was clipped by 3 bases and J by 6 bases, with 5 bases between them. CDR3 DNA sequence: TGTGCCAGCAGCTCCTACGATACGCAGTATTTT. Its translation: CASSSYDTQYF.

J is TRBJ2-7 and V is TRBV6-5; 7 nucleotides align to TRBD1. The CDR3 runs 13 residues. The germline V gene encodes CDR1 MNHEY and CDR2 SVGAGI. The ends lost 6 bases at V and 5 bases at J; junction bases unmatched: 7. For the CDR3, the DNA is TGTGCCAGCAGGGCACAGGGGTTTAACGAGCAGTACTTC. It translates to CASRAQGFNEQYF.

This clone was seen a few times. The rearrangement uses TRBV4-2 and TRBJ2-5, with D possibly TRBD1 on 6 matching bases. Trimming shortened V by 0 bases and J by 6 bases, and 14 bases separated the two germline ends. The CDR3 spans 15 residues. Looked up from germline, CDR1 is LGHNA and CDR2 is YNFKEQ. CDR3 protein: CASSQDFETGQTQYF. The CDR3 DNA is TGTGCCAGCAGCCAAGATTTCGAGACAGGACAGACCCAGTACTTC.

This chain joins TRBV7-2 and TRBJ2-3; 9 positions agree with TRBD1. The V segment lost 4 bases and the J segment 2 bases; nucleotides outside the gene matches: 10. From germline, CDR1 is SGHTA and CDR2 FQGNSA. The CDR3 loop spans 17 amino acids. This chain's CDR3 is CASSSRDRVVSTDTQYF. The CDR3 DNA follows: TGTGCCAGCAGCTCCCGGGACAGGGTGGTCTCCACAGATACGCAGTATTTT.

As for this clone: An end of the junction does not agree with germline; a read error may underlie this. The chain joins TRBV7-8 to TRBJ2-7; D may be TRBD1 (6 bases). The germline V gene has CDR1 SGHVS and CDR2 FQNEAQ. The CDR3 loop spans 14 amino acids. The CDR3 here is CASSSPDRAYAQYF. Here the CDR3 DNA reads TGTGCCAGCAGCTCACCGGACAGAGCCTACGCGCAGTACTTC.

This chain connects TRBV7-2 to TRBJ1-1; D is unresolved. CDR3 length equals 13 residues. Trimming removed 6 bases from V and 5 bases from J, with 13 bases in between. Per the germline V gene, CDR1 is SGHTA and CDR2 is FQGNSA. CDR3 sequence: CASSNPWETEAFF. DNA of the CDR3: TGTGCCAGCAGTAATCCATGGGAGACTGAAGCTTTCTTT.

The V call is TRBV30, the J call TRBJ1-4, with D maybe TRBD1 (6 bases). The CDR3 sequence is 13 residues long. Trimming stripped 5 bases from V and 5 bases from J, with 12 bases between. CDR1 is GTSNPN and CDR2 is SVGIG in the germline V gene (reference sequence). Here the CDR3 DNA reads TGTGCCTGGGGTGGACAGCCAAATGAAAAACTGTTTTTT. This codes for CAWGGQPNEKLFF.

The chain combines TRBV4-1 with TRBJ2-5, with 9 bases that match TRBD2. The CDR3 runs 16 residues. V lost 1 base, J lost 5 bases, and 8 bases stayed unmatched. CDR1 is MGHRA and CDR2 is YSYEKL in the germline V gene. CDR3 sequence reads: CASSQALGTSSETQYF. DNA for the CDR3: TGCGCCAGCAGCCAAGCCCTGGGGACTAGCAGCGAGACCCAGTACTTC.

CDR3 region: CASSPGGSDQETQYF. DNA for the CDR3: TGTGCCAGCAGCCCAGGGGGGAGCGATCAAGAGACCCAGTACTTC. The chain carries TRBV7-8 and TRBJ2-5; tentative D call: TRBD1 (7 bases). Germline V gene data show CDR1 as SGHVS and CDR2 as FQNEAQ. V dropped 5 bases and J dropped 2 bases, with 15 bases sitting between them. CDR3 length: 15 amino acids.

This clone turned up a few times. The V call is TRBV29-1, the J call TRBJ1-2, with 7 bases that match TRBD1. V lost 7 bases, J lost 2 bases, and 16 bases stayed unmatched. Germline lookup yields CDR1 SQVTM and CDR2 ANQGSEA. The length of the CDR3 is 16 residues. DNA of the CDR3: TGCAGCGCCGACCCCCCGACAGGGAAGGGCAACTATGGCTACACCTTC. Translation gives CSADPPTGKGNYGYTF.

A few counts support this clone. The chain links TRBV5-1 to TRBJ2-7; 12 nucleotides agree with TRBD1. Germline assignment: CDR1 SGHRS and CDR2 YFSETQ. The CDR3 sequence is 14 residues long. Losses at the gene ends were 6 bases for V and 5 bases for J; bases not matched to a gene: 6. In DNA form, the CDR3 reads TGCGCCAGCACCGGGGACAGGGGGCACAACGAGCAGTACTTC. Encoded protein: CASTGDRGHNEQYF.

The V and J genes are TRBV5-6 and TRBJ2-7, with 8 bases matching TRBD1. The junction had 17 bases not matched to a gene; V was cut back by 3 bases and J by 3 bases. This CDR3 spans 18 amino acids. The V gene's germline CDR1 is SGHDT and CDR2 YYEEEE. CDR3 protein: CASSWTGRPLRVSYEQYF. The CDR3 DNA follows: TGTGCCAGCAGCTGGACAGGGAGGCCGTTGCGGGTAAGCTACGAGCAGTACTTC.

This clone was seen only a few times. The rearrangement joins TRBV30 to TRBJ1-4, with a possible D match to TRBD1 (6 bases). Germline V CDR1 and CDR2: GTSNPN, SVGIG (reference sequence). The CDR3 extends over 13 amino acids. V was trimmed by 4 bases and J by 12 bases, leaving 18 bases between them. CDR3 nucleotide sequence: TGTGCCTGGACCCGGTGGCAGGGGACGCAACTGTTTTTT. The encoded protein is CAWTRWQGTQLFF.

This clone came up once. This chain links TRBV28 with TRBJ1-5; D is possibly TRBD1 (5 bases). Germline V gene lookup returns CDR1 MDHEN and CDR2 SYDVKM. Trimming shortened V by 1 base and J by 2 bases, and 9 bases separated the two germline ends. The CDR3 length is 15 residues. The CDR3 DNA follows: TGTGCCAGCAGTTTATTGGGGCCCCGCAATCAGCCCCAGCATTTT. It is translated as CASSLLGPRNQPQHF.

This CDR3 is CAWSVSGGYGYTF. CDR3 nucleotides: TGTGCCTGGAGTGTCTCCGGGGGTTATGGCTACACCTTC. The chain links TRBV30 to TRBJ1-2; weak D call: TRBD1 (5 bases). Germline CDR1 is GTSNPN and CDR2 is SVGIG (reference sequence). The CDR3 sequence is 13 residues long. The germline V and J ends were trimmed by 0 bases and 5 bases, with 10 bases remaining between them.

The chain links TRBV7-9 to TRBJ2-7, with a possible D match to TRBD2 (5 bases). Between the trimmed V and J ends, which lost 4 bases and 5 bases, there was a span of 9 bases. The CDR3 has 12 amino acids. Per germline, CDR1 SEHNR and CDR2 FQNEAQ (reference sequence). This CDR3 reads CASSSVGDEQYF. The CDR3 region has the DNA TGTGCCAGCAGCTCGGTGGGAGACGAGCAGTACTTC.

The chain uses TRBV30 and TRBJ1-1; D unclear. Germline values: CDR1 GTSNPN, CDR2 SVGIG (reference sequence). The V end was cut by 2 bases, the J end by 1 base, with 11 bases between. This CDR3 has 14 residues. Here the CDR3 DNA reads TGTGCCTGGAGTTTGGTTAACACGAACACTGAAGCTTTCTTT. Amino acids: CAWSLVNTNTEAFF.

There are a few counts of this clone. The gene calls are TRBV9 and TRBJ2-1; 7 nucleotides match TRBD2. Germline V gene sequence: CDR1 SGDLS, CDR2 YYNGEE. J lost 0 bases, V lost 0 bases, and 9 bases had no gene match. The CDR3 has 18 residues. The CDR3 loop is CASSVDAGVRGSYNEQFF. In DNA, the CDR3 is TGTGCCAGCAGCGTAGACGCGGGGGTCCGGGGCTCCTACAATGAGCAGTTCTTC.

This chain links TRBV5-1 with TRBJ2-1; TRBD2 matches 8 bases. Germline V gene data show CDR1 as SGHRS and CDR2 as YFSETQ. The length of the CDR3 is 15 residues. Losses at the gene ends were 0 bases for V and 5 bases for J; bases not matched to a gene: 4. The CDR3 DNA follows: TGCGCCAGCAGCTTGGCCAATAGCGGGAACAATGAGCAGTTCTTC. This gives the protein CASSLANSGNNEQFF.

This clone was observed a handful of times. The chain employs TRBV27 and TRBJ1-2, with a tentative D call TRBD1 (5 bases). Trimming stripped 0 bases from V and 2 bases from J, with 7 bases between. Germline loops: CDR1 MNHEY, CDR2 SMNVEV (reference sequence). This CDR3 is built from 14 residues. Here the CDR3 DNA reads TGTGCCAGCAGTTTATCGCAGGGAAACTATGGCTACACCTTC. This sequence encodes CASSLSQGNYGYTF.

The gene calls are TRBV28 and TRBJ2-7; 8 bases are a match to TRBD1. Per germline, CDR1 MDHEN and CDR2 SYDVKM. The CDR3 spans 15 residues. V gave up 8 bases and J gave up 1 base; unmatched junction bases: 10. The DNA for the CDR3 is TGTGCCAGCGGGGAGGTCGGGACAGGATCCTACGAGCAGTACTTC. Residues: CASGEVGTGSYEQYF.

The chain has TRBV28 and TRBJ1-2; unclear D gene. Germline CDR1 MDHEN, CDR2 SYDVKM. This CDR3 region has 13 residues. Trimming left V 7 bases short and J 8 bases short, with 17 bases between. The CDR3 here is CASNTRGTLGYTF. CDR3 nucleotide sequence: TGTGCCAGCAATACTCGGGGTACGTTGGGCTACACCTTC.

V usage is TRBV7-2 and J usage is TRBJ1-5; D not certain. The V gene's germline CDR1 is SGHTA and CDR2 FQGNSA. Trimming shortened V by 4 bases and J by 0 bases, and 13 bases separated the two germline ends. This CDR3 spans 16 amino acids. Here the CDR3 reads CASSSRGTFSNQPQHF. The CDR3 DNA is TGTGCCAGCAGCTCACGGGGAACTTTTAGCAATCAGCCCCAGCATTTT. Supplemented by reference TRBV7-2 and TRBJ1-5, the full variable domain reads GAGVSQSPSNKVTEKGKDVELRCDPISGHTALYWYRQSLGQGLEFLIYFQGNSAPDKSGLPSDRFSAERTGGSVSTLTIQRTQQEDSAVYLCASSSRGTFSNQPQHFGDGTRLSIL.

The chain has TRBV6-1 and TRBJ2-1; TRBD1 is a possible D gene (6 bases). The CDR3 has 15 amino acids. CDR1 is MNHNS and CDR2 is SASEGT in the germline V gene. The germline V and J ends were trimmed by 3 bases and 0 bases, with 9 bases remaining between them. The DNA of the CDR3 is TGTGCCAGCAGTGAGACAGGTTTCTCCTACAATGAGCAGTTCTTC. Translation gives CASSETGFSYNEQFF.

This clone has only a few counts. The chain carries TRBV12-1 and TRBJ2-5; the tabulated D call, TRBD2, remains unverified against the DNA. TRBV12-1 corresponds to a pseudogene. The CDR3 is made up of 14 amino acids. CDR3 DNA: TGTGCCAGCAGCTTTCGAAGCGGGAGGCAGACCCAGTACTTC. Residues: CASSFRSGRQTQYF.

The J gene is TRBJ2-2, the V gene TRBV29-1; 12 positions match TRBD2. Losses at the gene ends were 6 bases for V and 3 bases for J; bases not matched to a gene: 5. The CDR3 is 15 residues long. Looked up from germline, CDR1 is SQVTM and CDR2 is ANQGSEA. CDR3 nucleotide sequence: TGCAGCGTCTGGACTAGCGGGACCGACACCGGGGAGCTGTTTTTT. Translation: CSVWTSGTDTGELFF.

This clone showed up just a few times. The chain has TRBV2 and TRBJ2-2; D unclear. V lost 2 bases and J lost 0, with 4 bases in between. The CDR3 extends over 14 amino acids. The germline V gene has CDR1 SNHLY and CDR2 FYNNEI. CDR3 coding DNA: TGTGCCAGCAGTGAAAACTCGAACACCGGGGAGCTGTTTTTT. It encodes CASSENSNTGELFF. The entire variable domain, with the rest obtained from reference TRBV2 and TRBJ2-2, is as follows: EPEVTQTPSHQVTQMGQEVILRCVPISNHLYFYWYRQILGQKVEFLVSFYNNEISEKSEIFDDQFSVERPDGSNFTLKIRSTKLEDSAMYFCASSENSNTGELFFGEGSRLTVL.

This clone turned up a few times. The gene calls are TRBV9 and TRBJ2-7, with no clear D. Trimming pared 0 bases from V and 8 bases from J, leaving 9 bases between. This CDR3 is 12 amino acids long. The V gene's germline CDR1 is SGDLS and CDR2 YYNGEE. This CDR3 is CASSVEPSKQYF. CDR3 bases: TGTGCCAGCAGCGTAGAGCCGAGCAAGCAGTACTTC.

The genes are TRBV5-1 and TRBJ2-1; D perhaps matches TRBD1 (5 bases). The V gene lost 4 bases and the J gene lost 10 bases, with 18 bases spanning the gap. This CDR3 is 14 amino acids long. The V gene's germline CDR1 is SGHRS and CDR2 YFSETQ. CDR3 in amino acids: CASSQRSGSGEQFF. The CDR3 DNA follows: TGCGCCAGCAGCCAAAGATCAGGGTCTGGGGAGCAGTTCTTC.

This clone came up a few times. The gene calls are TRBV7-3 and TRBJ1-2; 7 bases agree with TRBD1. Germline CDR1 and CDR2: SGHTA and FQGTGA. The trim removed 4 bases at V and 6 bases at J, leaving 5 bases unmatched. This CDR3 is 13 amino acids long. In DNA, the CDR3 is TGTGCCAGCAGCTACAGGGGCGGGGATGGCTACACCTTC. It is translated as CASSYRGGDGYTF.

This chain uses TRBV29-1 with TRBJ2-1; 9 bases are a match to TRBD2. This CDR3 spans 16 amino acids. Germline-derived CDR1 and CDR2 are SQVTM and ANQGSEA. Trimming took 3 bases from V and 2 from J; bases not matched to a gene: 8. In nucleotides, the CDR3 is TGCAGCGTTGAGGGGCGCGGGAGGGCCACCTACAATGAGCAGTTCTTC. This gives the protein CSVEGRGRATYNEQFF.